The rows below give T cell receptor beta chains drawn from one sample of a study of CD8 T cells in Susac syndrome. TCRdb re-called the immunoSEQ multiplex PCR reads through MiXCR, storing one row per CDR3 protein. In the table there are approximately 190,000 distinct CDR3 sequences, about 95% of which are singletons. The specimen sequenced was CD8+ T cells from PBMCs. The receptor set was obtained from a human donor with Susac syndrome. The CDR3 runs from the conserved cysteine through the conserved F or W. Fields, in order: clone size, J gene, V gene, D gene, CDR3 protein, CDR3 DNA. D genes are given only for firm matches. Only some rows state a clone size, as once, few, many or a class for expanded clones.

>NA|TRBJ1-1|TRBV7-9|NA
CASSRSTGFTEAFF
TGTGCCAGCAGCCGTTCTACGGGATTCACTGAAGCTTTCTTT
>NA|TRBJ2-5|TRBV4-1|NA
CASSHVIGEETQYF
TGCGCCAGCAGCCACGTAATAGGGGAAGAGACCCAGTACTTC
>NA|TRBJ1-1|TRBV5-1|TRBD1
CASSLGGGQFTEAFF
TGCGCCAGCAGCTTGGGCGGGGGACAGTTCACTGAAGCTTTCTTT
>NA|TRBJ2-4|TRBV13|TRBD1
CASSFRSTGEAKNIQYF
TGTGCCAGCAGCTTCCGCTCGACAGGGGAGGCCAAAAACATTCAGTACTTC
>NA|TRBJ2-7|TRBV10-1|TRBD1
CASSTGTGYYEQYF
TGCGCCAGCAGTACCGGGACAGGGTACTACGAGCAGTACTTC
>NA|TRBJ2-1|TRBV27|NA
CASSLGSIYNEQFF
TGTGCCAGCAGTTTAGGGTCCATCTACAATGAGCAGTTCTTC
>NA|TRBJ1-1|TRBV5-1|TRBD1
CASSTGQGARTEAFF
TGCGCCAGCAGCACCGGCCAGGGGGCTCGAACTGAAGCTTTCTTT
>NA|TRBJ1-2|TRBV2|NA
CASSMGRTNYGYTF
TGTGCCAGCAGCATGGGACGCACTAACTATGGCTACACCTTC
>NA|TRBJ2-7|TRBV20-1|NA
CSARPMGSGYEQYF
TGCAGTGCTAGACCGATGGGTAGCGGCTACGAGCAGTACTTC
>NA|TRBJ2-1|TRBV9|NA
CASSVEDTVYNEQFF
TGTGCCAGCAGCGTAGAGGACACCGTTTACAATGAGCAGTTCTTC
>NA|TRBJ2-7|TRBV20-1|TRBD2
CSAREGTSGSAYEQYF
TGCAGTGCTAGAGAGGGGACTAGCGGGAGTGCTTACGAGCAGTACTTC
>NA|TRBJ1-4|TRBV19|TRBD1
CASRGQGDEKLFF
TGTGCCAGTAGGGGACAGGGGGATGAAAAACTGTTTTTT
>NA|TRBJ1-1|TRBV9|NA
CASSVDLNTEAFF
TGTGCCAGCAGCGTAGACCTTAACACTGAAGCTTTCTTT
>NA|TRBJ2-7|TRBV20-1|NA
CSAVDYEQYF
TGCAGTGCGGTCGACTACGAGCAGTACTTC
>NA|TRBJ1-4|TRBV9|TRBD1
CASSPQPDRAGEKLFF
TGTGCCAGCAGCCCGCAACCGGACAGGGCAGGTGAAAAACTGTTTTTT
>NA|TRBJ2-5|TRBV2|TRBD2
CASRAGTSGEETQYF
TGTGCCAGCAGGGCCGGGACTAGCGGAGAAGAGACCCAGTACTTC
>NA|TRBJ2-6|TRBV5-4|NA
CASSFGAGANVLTF
TGTGCCAGCAGCTTCGGGGCTGGGGCCAACGTCCTGACTTTC
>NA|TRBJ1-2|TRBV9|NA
CASSVSSGLDYGYTF
TGTGCCAGCAGCGTCTCCTCAGGGCTGGACTATGGCTACACCTTC
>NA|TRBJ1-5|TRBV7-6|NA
CASNYGRPQHF
TGTGCCAGCAACTATGGGAGGCCCCAGCATTTT
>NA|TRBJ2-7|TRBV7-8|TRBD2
CASSSGLAGGPGTYEQYF
TGTGCCAGCAGCTCGGGACTAGCGGGGGGGCCTGGGACCTACGAGCAGTACTTC
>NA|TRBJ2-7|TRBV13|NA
CASSLGKYEQYF
TGTGCCAGCAGCCTTGGAAAATACGAGCAGTACTTC
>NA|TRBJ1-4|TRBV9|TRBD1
CASSVDRTGGEKLFF
TGTGCCAGCAGCGTAGATCGGACAGGTGGTGAAAAACTGTTTTTT
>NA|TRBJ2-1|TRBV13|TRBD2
CASSLGASGGYNEQFF
TGTGCCAGCAGCTTAGGCGCTAGCGGGGGATACAATGAGCAGTTCTTC
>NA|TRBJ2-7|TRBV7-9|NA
CASSGHFGTEGEQYF
TGTGCCAGCAGCGGGCACTTTGGTACAGAAGGAGAGCAGTACTTC
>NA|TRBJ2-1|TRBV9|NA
CASSVAFNEQFF
TGTGCCAGCAGCGTAGCCTTCAATGAGCAGTTCTTC
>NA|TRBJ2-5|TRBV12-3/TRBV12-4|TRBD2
CASSFGGEKTQYF
TGTGCCAGCAGTTTCGGGGGGGAGAAGACCCAGTACTTC
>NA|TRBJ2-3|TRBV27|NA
CASTNYGAVEDTQYF
TGTGCCAGCACTAACTACGGGGCGGTCGAAGATACGCAGTATTTT
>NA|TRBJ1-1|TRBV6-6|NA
CASSSVLGRGTEAFF
TGTGCCAGCAGTTCGGTCCTCGGACGGGGCACTGAAGCTTTCTTT
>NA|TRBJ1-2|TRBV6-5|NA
CASRPEGYYGYTF
TGTGCCAGCAGACCCGAAGGTTACTATGGCTACACCTTC
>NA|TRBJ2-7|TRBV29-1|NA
CSVQTAAYEQYF
TGCAGCGTACAGACAGCTGCCTACGAGCAGTACTTC
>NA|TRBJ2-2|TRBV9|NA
CASSVAGGNTGELFF
TGTGCCAGCAGCGTTGCGGGTGGGAACACCGGGGAGCTGTTTTTT
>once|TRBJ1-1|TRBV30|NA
CAWSGDFSITEAFF
TGTGCCTGGAGTGGGGATTTTAGTATCACTGAAGCTTTCTTT
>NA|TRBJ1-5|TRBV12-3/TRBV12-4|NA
CASSFGQGRQPQHF
TGTGCCAGCAGTTTTGGCCAGGGCCGCCAGCCCCAGCATTTT
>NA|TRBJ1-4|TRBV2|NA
CASSEGPRAREKLFF
TGTGCCAGCAGTGAGGGGCCAAGGGCTCGGGAAAAACTGTTTTTT
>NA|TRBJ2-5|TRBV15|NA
CATRVEGTQETQYF
TGTGCCACCAGGGTGGAGGGGACCCAAGAGACCCAGTACTTC
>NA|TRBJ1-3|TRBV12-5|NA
CASGLVLDTRSGNTIYF
TGTGCTAGTGGTTTGGTACTGGACACCCGCTCTGGAAACACCATATATTTT
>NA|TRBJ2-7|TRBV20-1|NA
CSADSSDGYEQYF
TGCAGTGCCGATAGTTCCGACGGCTACGAGCAGTACTTC